This T cell receptor beta chain derives from a study of T cell clusters in autoimmune cytopenias. One tube held mixed TRB-A and TRB-B primer pools for touch-down PCR. TCRdb reprocessed the multiplex PCR reads and keeps a single row for each CDR3 protein, giving no DNA. Recorded for this sample: some 6,000 distinct CDR3 sequences. TRB amplification used around 270 ng of peripheral blood genomic DNA. There are 14 residues in the CDR3. Germline-derived CDR1 and CDR2 are SGHAT and FQDESV (reference sequence). These data also featured in a second study, about T cell repertoires in aging, cancer and after chemotherapy.

The specimen was peripheral blood. This receptor was obtained from a human donor in good health. The rearrangement joins TRBV11-1 to TRBJ1-6; without DNA, the TCRdb call of TRBD1 cannot be checked. This CDR3 is CASSFITGESPLHF.